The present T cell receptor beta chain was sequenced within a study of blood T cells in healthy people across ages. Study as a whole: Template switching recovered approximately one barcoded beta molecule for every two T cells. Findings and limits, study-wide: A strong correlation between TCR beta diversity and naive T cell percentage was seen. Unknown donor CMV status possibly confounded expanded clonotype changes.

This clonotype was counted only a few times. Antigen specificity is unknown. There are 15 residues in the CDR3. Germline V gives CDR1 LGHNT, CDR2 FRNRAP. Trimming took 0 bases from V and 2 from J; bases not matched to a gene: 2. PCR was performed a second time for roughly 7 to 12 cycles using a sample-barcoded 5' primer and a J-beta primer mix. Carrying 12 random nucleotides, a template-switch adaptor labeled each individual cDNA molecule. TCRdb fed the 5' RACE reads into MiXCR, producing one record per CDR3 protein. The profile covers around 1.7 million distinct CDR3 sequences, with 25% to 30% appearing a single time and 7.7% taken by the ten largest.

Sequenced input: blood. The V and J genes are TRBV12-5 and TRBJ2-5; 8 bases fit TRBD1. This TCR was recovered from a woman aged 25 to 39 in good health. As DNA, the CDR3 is TGTGCTAGTGGTTTGGTTAGACAGGGGCAAGAGACCCAGTACTTC. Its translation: CASGLVRQGQETQYF.